Listed below are T cell receptor beta chains from one sample, sequenced in a study of PD-L1 blockade in urothelial cancer. Generated by immunoSEQ multiplex PCR, the TCRdb table keeps only in-frame clones and is missing some. This sample yields 85,000 to 130,000 clones, of which 91% are seen a single time; over 0.8% belongs to the top ten. The source material was PBMCs, sampled around atezolizumab (anti-PD-L1) treatment. The receptors were gathered from a woman of 80 years or more with urothelial cancer. The conserved cysteine and the conserved F or W are not part of the CDR3 here. The order of the fields is V gene, J gene, CDR3 protein.

>TRBV6-1|TRBJ1-5
ASSNRDSNQPQH
>TRBV15|TRBJ2-6
ATSRDASGANVLT
>TRBV5-1|TRBJ2-3
ASSLFLTGGSTQY
>TRBV4-2|TRBJ2-2
ASSPASRDTGELF
>TRBV5-1|TRBJ2-2
ASSSLGPGTGGFGELF
>TRBV9|TRBJ1-4
ASSQWGGANEKLF
>TRBV6-6|TRBJ2-5
ASRKGLAASQETQY
>TRBV4-2|TRBJ1-6
ASSQDLQISPLH
>TRBV6-5|TRBJ1-5
ATRSTGNGQPQH
>TRBV7-3|TRBJ2-1
ASSPRQGGGWNEQF
>TRBV15|TRBJ1-2
ATSREMARGEDGYT
>TRBV28|TRBJ2-7
ASRRTHPSYEQY
>TRBV10-3|TRBJ2-1
AISEDSRHEQF
>TRBV6-1|TRBJ1-1
ASSEGRGLNTEAF
>TRBV5-1|TRBJ2-5
ASSLEGLAGQATQY
>TRBV7-9|TRBJ2-3
ASSPGTSGKGVTQY
>TRBV2|TRBJ2-7
ASSLTSGRIPYEQY
>TRBV19|TRBJ2-1
AIEGASGTNEQF
>TRBV29-1|TRBJ1-4
SVQLSGGEKLF
>TRBV4-1|TRBJ2-1
ASSQLYRLGYNEQF
>TRBV15|TRBJ2-7
ATSREAGRSYEQY
>TRBV6-6|TRBJ1-2
ASSKRGKDGYT
>TRBV27|TRBJ1-4
ASSLFQGAREKLF
>TRBV18|TRBJ2-7
ASSPTGVLSYEQY
>TRBV7-3|TRBJ2-7
ASQLTASPPYEQY
>TRBV27|TRBJ1-2
ASSSSANYGYT
>TRBV14|TRBJ2-3
ASSQGSSTDTQY
>TRBV30|TRBJ1-1
AWSRGQGPMNTEAF
>TRBV11-2|TRBJ2-7
ASSLASRTYEQY
>TRBV4-1|TRBJ1-2
ASSQRTGLDYGYT
>TRBV30|TRBJ1-1
AWGQTGTEAF
>TRBV25-1|TRBJ1-3
ASSEVSKRGSEGNTIY
>TRBV5-6|TRBJ2-2
ASSLPESRNTGELF
>TRBV4-2|TRBJ2-7
ASSQDNQGYEQY
>TRBV6-1|TRBJ1-2
AGQGGNYGYT
>TRBV6-1|TRBJ1-2
ATSSGGFGYT
>TRBV7-9|TRBJ2-1
ASSSPSNPYNEQF
>TRBV7-2|TRBJ2-1
ASSLGGAQGNEQF
>TRBV11-2|TRBJ2-3
ASSLASGPTDTQY
>TRBV5-1|TRBJ2-2
ASSFESRTGELF
>TRBV18|TRBJ2-7
ASSPGQGAFNIEQY
>TRBV5-1|TRBJ1-4
ASSSGTGNEKLF
>TRBV27|TRBJ1-1
ASRKIGGRGSNTEAF
>TRBV9|TRBJ2-7
ASSVGLVTTEQY
>TRBV28|TRBJ1-5
ASRSGGVNQPQH
>TRBV11-3|TRBJ2-1
ASSSFPRGEQF
>TRBV11-2|TRBJ2-1
ASSSNYNEQF